These 16 T cell receptor beta chains were all obtained from the same sample, sequenced in a study of blood T cell repertoires in COVID-19. Clones were sequenced by immunoSEQ multiplex PCR, and TCRdb holds only the in-frame ones, with some missing. The repertoire includes roughly 250,000 clones, 70% to 85% of them detected once, and approximately 1.9% sits in the top ten. Sequencing was done on a sample of peripheral blood. Receptors originate from a woman older than 75 with acute or convalescent COVID-19.

The chain recombines TRBV15 with TRBJ2-3; the match to TRBD2 covers 7 bases. CDR3 length: 18 residues. Germline CDR1 and CDR2: LNHNV and YYDKDF (reference sequence). V lost 6 bases to trimming and J lost 0 bases; unmatched junction nucleotides: 15. CDR3 amino acids: CATRAGLERSGSTDTQYF. CDR3 coding DNA: TGTGCCACCAGAGCGGGGCTGGAAAGAAGCGGGAGCACAGATACGCAGTATTTT. The full variable domain, rest sourced from reference TRBV15 and TRBJ2-3, is DAMVIQNPRYQVTQFGKPVTLSCSQTLNHNVMYWYQQKSSQAPKLLFHYYDKDFNNEADTPDNFQSRRPNTSFCFLDIRSPGLGDTAMYLCATRAGLERSGSTDTQYFGPGTRLTVL.

The J gene is TRBJ2-7, the V gene TRBV7-2; TRBD2 matches 14 bases. The CDR3 consists of 16 residues. The germline CDR1 and CDR2 sequences are SGHTA and FQGNSA. The junction had 7 bases not matched to a gene; V was cut back by 5 bases and J by 4 bases. As DNA, the CDR3 is TGTGCCAGCAGCACTGAGGGGACTAGCGGGGGTTACGAGCAGTACTTC. Amino acid sequence: CASSTEGTSGGYEQYF. The full variable domain, its missing parts supplied by reference TRBV7-2 and TRBJ2-7, is GAGVSQSPSNKVTEKGKDVELRCDPISGHTALYWYRQSLGQGLEFLIYFQGNSAPDKSGLPSDRFSAERTGGSVSTLTIQRTQQEDSAVYLCASSTEGTSGGYEQYFGPGTRLTVT.

The chain uses TRBV6-5 and TRBJ1-1; D uncertain. The CDR3 extends over 13 amino acids. Germline V gene data show CDR1 as MNHEY and CDR2 as SVGAGI. V lost 0 bases to trimming and J lost 4 bases, with 6 bases between them. The DNA for the CDR3 is TGTGCCAGCAGTTACTCGAAAGCCACTGAAGCTTTCTTT. As protein: CASSYSKATEAFF.

DNA of the CDR3: TGTGCCAGCAGCTTACACAAAAACTATGGCTACACCTTC. Amino acids: CASSLHKNYGYTF. V gene TRBV7-9 combines with J gene TRBJ1-2; D gene unclear. Between the trimmed V and J ends, which lost 2 bases and 2 bases, there was a span of 6 bases. This CDR3 region has 13 residues. CDR1 and CDR2 (germline): SEHNR, FQNEAQ (reference sequence).

The J gene is TRBJ1-1, the V gene TRBV5-1, with D hard to call. V was trimmed by 5 bases and J by 2 bases, leaving 10 bases between them. CDR3 length: 13 residues. In germline, CDR1 is SGHRS, CDR2 YFSETQ. The CDR3 region is CASSQQVNTEAFF. The DNA for the CDR3 is TGCGCCAGCAGTCAGCAGGTTAACACTGAAGCTTTCTTT. Full variable domain (missing parts from reference TRBV5-1 and TRBJ1-1): KAGVTQTPRYLIKTRGQQVTLSCSPISGHRSVSWYQQTPGQGLQFLFEYFSETQRNKGNFPGRFSGRQFSNSRSEMNVSTLELGDSALYLCASSQQVNTEAFFGQGTRLTVV.

V is TRBV5-6 and J is TRBJ1-1, with TRBD1 matching over 9 bases. The CDR3 extends over 16 amino acids. The V segment lost 4 bases and the J segment 4 bases; nucleotides outside the gene matches: 11. CDR1 and CDR2 from the germline V gene are SGHDT and YYEEEE. The DNA of the CDR3 is TGTGCCAGCAGCGCACTACAGGGGGCGCTTATCACTGAAGCTTTCTTT. Protein: CASSALQGALITEAFF. The whole variable domain, filled in from reference TRBV5-6 and TRBJ1-1, reads DAGVTQSPTHLIKTRGQQVTLRCSPKSGHDTVSWYQQALGQGPQFIFQYYEEEERQRGNFPDRFSGHQFPNYSSELNVNALLLGDSALYLCASSALQGALITEAFFGQGTRLTVV.

This clone turned up a few times. The chain carries TRBV19 and TRBJ1-3, with D possibly matching TRBD1 (5 bases). CDR3 length equals 14 residues. Germline V gene sequence: CDR1 LNHDA, CDR2 SQIVND (reference sequence). V lost 5 bases and J 2 bases, leaving 10 bases between the germline ends. CDR3 residues: CASSATAPGNTIYF. The CDR3 DNA follows: TGTGCCAGTAGTGCGACAGCTCCTGGAAACACCATATATTTT.

This chain connects TRBV2 to TRBJ2-7; possibly TRBD2 for D (6 bases). The V gene lost 4 bases and the J gene lost 5 bases, with 15 bases spanning the gap. Germline assignment: CDR1 SNHLY and CDR2 FYNNEI. This CDR3 spans 14 amino acids. DNA of the CDR3: TGTGCCAGCAGTGTCGGGGGTAGGGTCCACGAGCAGTACTTC. Translation: CASSVGGRVHEQYF.

In its sample, this clone was seen once. The rearrangement uses TRBV4-3 and TRBJ1-1, with 7 bases fitting TRBD1. Germline loops: CDR1 LGHNA, CDR2 YSLEER. J was trimmed by 3 bases and V by 3 bases; bases with no gene match: 7. CDR3 size: 15 residues. The CDR3 bases are TGCGCCAGCAGCCAGACCACACAGGGGTACACTGAAGCTTTCTTT. This gives the protein CASSQTTQGYTEAFF.

A single count supports this clone. The rearrangement uses TRBV6-6 and TRBJ2-1, with 8 nucleotides matching TRBD1. Germline CDR1 is MNHNY and CDR2 is SVGAGI (reference sequence). The V and J ends lost 6 bases and 8 bases, in that order; junction bases with no gene match: 12. This CDR3 has 15 amino acids. The CDR3 here is CASRTRGREGDEQFF. The CDR3 DNA follows: TGTGCCAGCAGGACCAGGGGGCGGGAAGGCGATGAGCAGTTCTTC.

The V call is TRBV5-1, the J call TRBJ2-3, with 7 nucleotides matching TRBD1. Germline CDR1 reads SGHRS; CDR2 reads YFSETQ. The CDR3 covers 13 residues. J lost 4 bases, V lost 4 bases, and 3 bases had no gene match. As DNA, the CDR3 is TGCGCCAGCAGCGTACAGGGGTCAGATACGCAGTATTTT. Protein sequence: CASSVQGSDTQYF.

This clone has just one count. This chain connects TRBV3-1 (or the pseudogene TRBV3-2) to TRBJ2-1, with D possibly being TRBD2 (6 bases). Germline assignment: CDR1 LGHDT and CDR2 YNNKEL (reference sequence). V gave up 8 bases and J gave up 0 bases, with 14 bases separating them. CDR3 length: 15 amino acids. In nucleotides, the CDR3 is TGTGCCAGCGGACCTAAGACTAGCTCCTACAATGAGCAGTTCTTC. This codes for CASGPKTSSYNEQFF.

The V and J genes are TRBV28 and TRBJ2-1, with D perhaps TRBD2 (7 bases). Trimming took 7 bases from V and 8 from J, leaving 15 bases between them. CDR1 MDHEN and CDR2 SYDVKM come from the germline V gene. CDR3 size: 13 residues. DNA of the CDR3: TGTGCCAGCACCTCACGGGGGGCTGATGAGCAGTTCTTC. Translated, it gives CASTSRGADEQFF.

J is TRBJ2-1 and V is TRBV7-9, with 8 bases aligning to TRBD2. Trimming cost V 9 bases and J 7 bases; bases outside gene matches: 23. Germline loops: CDR1 SEHNR, CDR2 FQNEAQ (reference sequence). The CDR3 has 18 residues. The DNA of the CDR3 is TGTGCCAGGGGGGGGCACATCCCAGCGGGAGAAGGGATTAATGAGCAGTTCTTC. Its translation is CARGGHIPAGEGINEQFF.

This chain connects TRBV6-5 to TRBJ1-4, with 9 nucleotides matching TRBD1. J gave up 4 bases and V 6 bases, and 6 bases lay outside the gene matches. Germline CDR1 reads MNHEY; CDR2 reads SVGAGI. The CDR3 runs to 15 residues. CDR3 loop: CASSFDRGSNEKLFF. The CDR3 DNA reads TGTGCCAGCAGCTTCGACAGGGGGAGTAATGAAAAACTGTTTTTT.

This CDR3 is CASSLIPGHPGGELFF. The CDR3 DNA follows: TGTGCCAGCAGCCTTATTCCGGGACACCCCGGGGGGGAGCTGTTTTTT. The chain links TRBV11-1 to TRBJ2-2; D perhaps matches TRBD1 (6 bases). Trimming took 5 bases from V and 8 from J, leaving 21 bases between them. This CDR3 region has 16 residues. The germline CDR1 and CDR2 sequences are SGHAT and FQDESV (reference sequence).